The clone carrying this T cell receptor beta chain was detected many times. V lost 0 bases, J lost 8 bases, and 17 bases lay in between. The CDR3 covers 16 residues. CDR1 is GTSNPN, CDR2 SVGIG, per germline (reference sequence). This sample is drawn from a study of CD8+CD57+ T cells in acquired aplastic anemia. CDR3 and TCR beta VDJ profiling relied on a genomic DNA template. TCRdb reprocessed the reads via MiXCR and lists one record per CDR3 protein. The data contain around 250,000 distinct CDR3 sequences, approximately 55% of them singletons. The sequence derives from a human donor with severe aplastic anemia or a healthy control (not recorded which). The chain combines TRBV30 with TRBJ1-6; no clear D. The sample comprised sorted CD4+, CD8+, or CD8+CD57+ T cells (not recorded which) from PBMCs. The CDR3 loop is CAWSVPTGKSHSPLHF. The CDR3 DNA follows: TGTGCCTGGAGTGTTCCGACCGGGAAAAGTCATTCACCCCTCCACTTT.